The T cell receptor beta chain under discussion was sequenced for a study of T cells after yellow fever vaccination. A universal primer site and UMIs were added as TCR cDNA was made by 5'RACE template switching. Using its own MiXCR run on the 5' RACE reads, TCRdb lists one record per CDR3 protein. The table has roughly 250,000 distinct CDR3 sequences, 10% to 15% seen once. On this clonotype: What it binds is not known.

Study results and limitations: Shared CD4/CD8 clonotypes were a small share, likely from convergent recombination. Contaminating bulk clonotypes could be abundant in FACS-sorted repertoires. In post-booster samples, most primary-vaccination clones reappeared (approximately 97% CD4, around 87% CD8).

The germline gives CDR1 LNHNV, CDR2 YYDKDF (reference sequence). The CDR3 runs to 15 residues. V shed 3 bases, J shed 5 bases, and the junction held 4 bases outside the gene matches. The source material was CD4+ T cells sorted from PBMCs, sampled 45 days after the yellow fever booster vaccination. The clonotype originates from a man younger than 40 who received the YFV17D yellow fever vaccine. The chain uses TRBV15 and TRBJ2-2, with 9 bases lining up with TRBD2. The CDR3 here is CATSSSGGFTGELFF. CDR3 bases: TGTGCCACCAGCAGTAGCGGGGGTTTTACCGGGGAGCTGTTTTTT. Drawing the rest from reference TRBV15 and TRBJ2-2, the complete variable domain is DAMVIQNPRYQVTQFGKPVTLSCSQTLNHNVMYWYQQKSSQAPKLLFHYYDKDFNNEADTPDNFQSRRPNTSFCFLDIRSPGLGDTAMYLCATSSSGGFTGELFFGEGSRLTVL.